This TCR beta chain was identified during a study of spatial heterogeneity in lung cancer (dated by TCRdb to about 2019). Study-wide context: More beta-chain than alpha-chain transcripts were consistently detected, likely reflecting higher beta-chain transcript abundance. In the raw uncorrected reads, each unique combination of TCR and UMI appeared on average more than ten times. In non-small cell lung cancer, the study made a quantitative comparison of TCR alpha and beta repertoires among multiple tumor regions, matched nontumor lung and blood. Nonsynonymous mutation counts, determined by whole-exome sequencing of tumor tissue, were related to features of the TCR repertoire. Both alpha and beta chains were TCR-sequenced in 200 or so tumor regions, roughly 70 matched nontumor lung samples and some 50 PBMC samples obtained at surgery.

From its cysteine to its phenylalanine, the CDR3 spans 13 amino acids. Left in the record is the CDR3 DNA by itself, 39 bases read in frame from the first base. The germline V gene yields SGHTA for CDR1 and FQGNSA for CDR2. The junction shows trimming of 4 bases on V and 7 bases on J, plus 12 bases between the germline ends. In this sample, this clonotype turned up many times. What antigen it recognizes has not been identified. Base qualities are missing; no much larger clone stands one base away. The intended sense of this specimen's time point label: sample taken at primary tumor resection. For TCR sequencing, whole RNA was extracted from tumor and nontumor lung tissue, or from cryopreserved PBMC samples, and no cell sorting was done. Samples were obtained from approximately 72 patients with early-stage, untreated non-small cell lung cancer from the lung TRACERx cohort. Patients were selected for TCR sequencing only if sufficient RNA was available from at least two tumor regions.

General conclusions and limits of the study: Ubiquitous expanded tumor TCRs were found in blood more often at tumor resection than at routine follow-up. Confirming at a functional level the hypothesis that regional TCRs recognize regional mutations was considered to require additional single-cell paired TCR alpha and beta sequencing.

The library relied on 5' RACE. Sequencing used a NextSeq 500. To allow correction of PCR and sequencing errors, the TCR library protocol tagged every TCR cDNA molecule with a unique molecular identifier. The paper's data handling went like this. Decombinator tools were used for TCR identification, UMI-based error correction and CDR3 extraction. Expanded TCRs were defined as those above a frequency of 2 per 1,000, corresponding to the top 1% of the tumor frequency distribution. Each repertoire was subsampled 100 times to 5,000 TCRs, after which Renyi diversity was computed with the R vegan package. CDR3 similarity networks were built from amino acid triplet string-kernel similarity, connecting CDR3s with pairwise similarity above 0.82. The raw public reads went through TCRdb reprocessing: fastp at Q25, MiXCR clone calling, in-frame beta chains kept. All rows with the same CDR3 protein become a single entry with the most common DNA and genes. It is TCRdb's table, rather than the study itself, that gives the V and J calls and clone size. Present in this sample are under 4,500 distinct CDR3 sequences, roughly a tenth of which were seen just once. The ten most abundant clones make up roughly 50% of the sample.

The starting material was PBMCs, obtained at surgery. The sequence links TRBV7-2 to TRBJ2-3; the D gene is perhaps TRBD1 or TRBD2, as each covers 5 bases. The receptor's source is a male donor with early-stage non-small cell lung cancer. The CDR3 is CASSSLRGYTQYF. The DNA sequence follows: TGTGCCAGCAGCTCCCTCCGGGGCTATACGCAGTATTTT.